The TCR beta chain described here comes from a study of T cell changes during pregnancy in multiple sclerosis. Profiled with immunoSEQ multiplex PCR; TCRdb holds only in-frame clones, not every one. This sample has over 55,000 clones, with about 88% found just once. V lost 3 bases and J lost 7; bases outside the gene matches: 9. The CDR3 has 15 residues. Germline CDR1 is KGHSH and CDR2 is LQKENI. The chain combines TRBV18 with TRBJ2-1; 7 bases map to TRBD2. The sequence came from a female donor with multiple sclerosis, enrolled in a pregnancy study. The specimen comprised peripheral blood, sampled in the first trimester of pregnancy. The CDR3 protein is CASSPPAGRKNEQFF. The CDR3 DNA follows: TGTGCCAGCTCACCGCCAGCGGGGCGGAAAAATGAGCAGTTCTTC.